Shown below are 32 T cell receptor beta chains from a single sample sequenced in a study of post-analysis software for immune sequencing data. Points from the study as a whole: Five or six TRBV segments were significantly more frequent in patients than in controls. TRBV5-6, TRBV5-1 and TRBV20-1 were among these segments.

TCR beta cDNA libraries included unique molecular identifiers. A single record per CDR3 protein comes from TCRdb applying MiXCR to the PCR reads. The repertoire includes approximately 660,000 distinct CDR3 sequences, 59% of them detected once, and approximately 11% sits in the top ten. These receptors have no known antigen. Sequences were obtained from blood. The source is a girl aged 2 to 9 with multiple sclerosis.

V and J are TRBV7-2 and TRBJ2-2; D perhaps matches TRBD1 (6 bases). CDR1 SGHTA and CDR2 FQGNSA come from the germline V gene. V lost 1 base and J 4 bases, leaving 16 bases between the germline ends. This CDR3 region has 17 residues. CDR3 loop: CASSLVGTFKFTGELFF. The CDR3 DNA reads as TGTGCCAGCAGCTTAGTGGGGACATTCAAATTCACCGGGGAGCTGTTTTTT.

This chain links TRBV29-1 with TRBJ2-4; D remains ambiguous. The CDR3 is 12 amino acids. The ends were cut back, 4 bases at V and 0 bases at J, with 4 bases in the middle. Germline CDR1 SQVTM, CDR2 ANQGSEA. The CDR3: CSVVVAKNIQYF. The CDR3 DNA sequence: TGCAGCGTTGTCGTAGCCAAAAACATTCAGTACTTC.

This clonotype was seen a few times. The chain employs TRBV29-1 and TRBJ2-6; possible D gene TRBD2, 5 bases. The CDR3 is made up of 15 amino acids. The V gene lost 6 bases and the J gene lost 0 bases, with 12 bases spanning the gap. Germline CDR1 and CDR2: SQVTM and ANQGSEA. Here the CDR3 reads CSVDDGDSGANVLTF. In DNA, the CDR3 is TGCAGCGTGGACGACGGGGACTCTGGGGCCAACGTCCTGACTTTC. Full variable domain (remainder filled in from reference TRBV29-1 and TRBJ2-6): SAVISQKPSRDICQRGTSLTIQCQVDSQVTMMFWYRQQPGQSLTLIATANQGSEATYESGFVIDKFPISRPNLTFSTLTVSNMSPEDSSIYLCSVDDGDSGANVLTFGAGSRLTVL.

The V gene is TRBV24-1, the J gene TRBJ2-1, with 9 bases that match TRBD1. This CDR3 region has 14 residues. Germline values: CDR1 KGHDR, CDR2 SFDVKD. V trimming: 3 bases; J trimming: 6 bases; junction bases outside the gene matches: 2. As DNA, the CDR3 is TGTGCCACCAGTGATCGGGACAGGGTCAATGAGCAGTTCTTC. This gives the protein CATSDRDRVNEQFF.

The CDR3 spells CASSLGQGGMDEQFF. CDR3 in DNA: TGCGCCAGCAGCTTGGGCCAGGGAGGAATGGATGAGCAGTTCTTC. The V call is TRBV5-1, the J call TRBJ2-1, with D possibly TRBD2 on 6 matching bases. Germline V CDR1 and CDR2: SGHRS, YFSETQ. This CDR3 spans 15 amino acids. V was cut by 0 bases and J by 8 bases, with 15 bases left in between.

The chain uses TRBV4-3 and TRBJ1-4; 11 bases agree with TRBD1. The CDR3 runs to 19 residues. With V trimmed by 1 base and J by 8 bases, 15 bases remained unmatched. From germline, CDR1 is LGHNA and CDR2 YSLEER. The CDR3 bases are TGCGCCAGCAGCCAAGGGGTATATGGACAGGGGGCGATCGGGGAAAAACTGTTTTTT. This sequence encodes CASSQGVYGQGAIGEKLFF.

The chain uses TRBV10-2 and TRBJ2-5, with a weak D call TRBD1 (6 bases). The CDR3 spans 13 residues. V lost 8 bases and J 3 bases, leaving 13 bases between the germline ends. In germline, CDR1 is WSHSY, CDR2 SAAADI. The CDR3 spells CASVKDSKETQYF. The CDR3, as DNA: TGCGCCAGCGTTAAGGACAGCAAAGAGACCCAGTACTTC.

This clonotype was observed a few times. The rearrangement uses TRBV29-1 and TRBJ2-5, with D possibly matching TRBD1 (6 bases). The CDR3 contains 11 residues. Germline V gene lookup returns CDR1 SQVTM and CDR2 ANQGSEA. V gave up 7 bases and J gave up 5 bases, with 11 bases separating them. CDR3 region: CSAGVEETQYF. CDR3 DNA: TGCAGCGCAGGGGTGGAGGAGACCCAGTACTTC.

The chain employs TRBV7-9 and TRBJ2-1, with 9 nucleotides matching TRBD2. CDR1 and CDR2 from the germline V gene are SEHNR and FQNEAQ (reference sequence). Trimming took 0 bases from V and 7 from J; bases not matched to a gene: 7. CDR3 length equals 16 residues. The CDR3 nucleotides are TGTGCCAGCAGCTTAGCCCTAGCGGGATGGGGGAATGAGCAGTTCTTC. Protein sequence: CASSLALAGWGNEQFF.

The rearrangement joins TRBV28 to TRBJ2-7; D may correspond to TRBD1 or TRBD2 (6 bases each). Trimming removed 3 bases from V and 4 bases from J, with 13 bases in between. The germline gives CDR1 MDHEN, CDR2 SYDVKM. The CDR3 contains 14 residues. The CDR3 sequence is CASSLGGGKYEQYF. CDR3 DNA sequence: TGTGCCAGCAGTTTGGGGGGCGGGAAGTACGAGCAGTACTTC.

The gene calls are TRBV6-2 or TRBV6-3 and TRBJ2-5, with D perhaps given as TRBD1 or TRBD2 (6 bases each). The CDR3 consists of 16 residues. The V and J ends lost 3 bases and 11 bases respectively, with 25 bases between them. Germline CDR1 and CDR2: MNHEY and SVGEGT. The CDR3: CASSYLRRGRYNEQYF. As DNA, the CDR3 is TGTGCCAGCAGTTATTTGCGACGGGGGCGGTACAATGAGCAGTACTTC.

This sequence joins TRBV5-1 and TRBJ2-4; D is possibly TRBD1 or TRBD2 (5 bases each). This CDR3 region has 14 residues. Deletions cut 2 bases from V and 4 bases from J, with 10 bases between. Germline V gene lookup returns CDR1 SGHRS and CDR2 YFSETQ. CDR3 sequence reads: CASSFRDPKNIQYF. As DNA, the CDR3 is TGCGCCAGCAGCTTCCGGGACCCTAAAAACATTCAGTACTTC. Combining the CDR3 with reference TRBV5-1 and TRBJ2-4 gives the whole variable domain KAGVTQTPRYLIKTRGQQVTLSCSPISGHRSVSWYQQTPGQGLQFLFEYFSETQRNKGNFPGRFSGRQFSNSRSEMNVSTLELGDSALYLCASSFRDPKNIQYFGAGTRLSVL.

The genes are TRBV20-1 and TRBJ2-1; 8 nucleotides agree with TRBD2. V lost 6 bases, J lost 5 bases, and 12 bases stayed unmatched. Germline CDR1 DFQATT, CDR2 SNEGSKA (reference sequence). The CDR3 covers 15 residues. CDR3 in DNA: TGCAGTGCCGGCCCTACTAGCGGTTCTAACAATGAGCAGTTCTTC. It translates to CSAGPTSGSNNEQFF.

The chain combines TRBV20-1 with TRBJ2-7; TRBD2 matches at 9 bases. Germline V gives CDR1 DFQATT, CDR2 SNEGSKA (reference sequence). Losses at the gene ends were 7 bases for V and 4 bases for J; bases not matched to a gene: 8. CDR3 size: 13 residues. CDR3 sequence: CSVGASGIYEQYF. Here the CDR3 DNA reads TGCAGTGTTGGGGCTAGCGGGATTTACGAGCAGTACTTC.

The chain couples TRBV5-1 to TRBJ2-1, with 8 nucleotides matching TRBD2. The germline V gene has CDR1 SGHRS and CDR2 YFSETQ. Trimming took 2 bases from V and 9 from J; bases not matched to a gene: 16. The CDR3 consists of 17 residues. CDR3 DNA sequence: TGCGCCAGCAGCTTAAATGTCCGAAGCGGGAGATGGAGTGAGCAGTTCTTC. Its translation is CASSLNVRSGRWSEQFF.

This chain joins TRBV5-1 and TRBJ2-3, with no clear D. The germline V gene encodes CDR1 SGHRS and CDR2 YFSETQ. The CDR3 runs to 14 residues. Trimming stripped 4 bases from V and 2 bases from J, with 11 bases between. CDR3 DNA sequence: TGCGCCAGCAGCATCGCAGGCGACACAGATACGCAGTATTTT. Protein product: CASSIAGDTDTQYF.

The chain carries TRBV14 and TRBJ2-1; TRBD1 is a possible D gene (6 bases). V gave up 4 bases and J gave up 9 bases, with 13 bases separating them. CDR1 is SGHDN, CDR2 FVKESK, per germline. This CDR3 contains 13 residues. The CDR3 nucleotides are TGTGCCAGCAGCCGCCTGGGGGCGCTTGAGCAGTTCTTC. Translated: CASSRLGALEQFF.

The chain employs TRBV29-1 and TRBJ1-1; 9 nucleotides agree with TRBD1. Germline V gives CDR1 SQVTM, CDR2 ANQGSEA. The V gene end was trimmed by 7 bases and the J gene end by 3 bases; junction bases not matched to a gene: 12. CDR3 length: 15 residues. CDR3 in DNA: TGCAGCGCCGACCCCTATGACAGGGGGGACACTGAAGCTTTCTTT. Protein product: CSADPYDRGDTEAFF.

The rearrangement joins TRBV12-3 or TRBV12-4 to TRBJ2-3; TRBD2 matches at 11 bases. This CDR3 region has 18 residues. The V and J ends lost 4 bases and 3 bases, in that order; junction bases with no gene match: 12. This CDR3 is CASSSGGAGTSGTDTQYF. The CDR3 DNA sequence: TGTGCCAGCAGTTCCGGGGGGGCTGGGACTAGCGGTACAGATACGCAGTATTTT.

The rearrangement uses TRBV7-2 and TRBJ2-3, with D possibly TRBD1 on 6 matching bases. V lost 1 base to trimming and J lost 1 base, with 9 bases between them. Germline V gene data show CDR1 as SGHTA and CDR2 as FQGNSA. The CDR3 runs 15 residues. In nucleotides, the CDR3 is TGTGCCAGCAGCTTAGTCAGGGGTCGCACAGATACGCAGTATTTT. This sequence encodes CASSLVRGRTDTQYF.

The chain employs TRBV5-1 and TRBJ2-7, with 7 bases aligning to TRBD2. Germline V gene data show CDR1 as SGHRS and CDR2 as YFSETQ. J was trimmed by 2 bases and V by 5 bases; bases with no gene match: 4. The CDR3 is 13 residues long. CDR3 residues: CASRPSGPYEQYF. The CDR3 DNA follows: TGCGCCAGCAGGCCTAGCGGCCCCTACGAGCAGTACTTC.

The V and J genes are TRBV12-3 or TRBV12-4 and TRBJ2-4; D is possibly TRBD2 (6 bases). The closer fit of TRBJ2-7 to the DNA end suggests the J call may be wrong. This CDR3 spans 15 amino acids. Here the CDR3 DNA reads TGTGCCAGCAGCCCGCGTGCGGGAACCGAGTACGAGCAGTACTTC. It specifies CASSPRAGTEYEQYF.

This chain connects TRBV10-3 to TRBJ1-5; the D is unclear. There are 15 residues in the CDR3. The V gene's germline CDR1 is ENHRY and CDR2 SYGVKD. The V gene lost 2 bases and the J gene lost 3 bases, with 11 bases spanning the gap. This chain's CDR3 is CAISENTAINQPQHF. CDR3 nucleotide sequence: TGTGCCATCAGTGAGAACACAGCCATCAATCAGCCCCAGCATTTT.

This chain links TRBV20-1 with TRBJ2-4; 7 nucleotides agree with TRBD1. This CDR3 comprises 13 residues. V was clipped by 6 bases and J by 2 bases; unmatched bases: 4. Germline-derived CDR1 and CDR2 are DFQATT and SNEGSKA (reference sequence). Here the CDR3 DNA reads TGCAGTGCCACAGGGGTGTCCAAAAACATTCAGTACTTC. Protein product: CSATGVSKNIQYF.

This clonotype appeared a single time. This chain connects TRBV5-1 to TRBJ2-3, with D tentatively TRBD2 (5 bases). The CDR3 covers 17 residues. Germline CDR1 is SGHRS and CDR2 is YFSETQ. The V gene lost 3 bases and the J gene lost 2 bases, with 19 bases spanning the gap. DNA for the CDR3: TGCGCCAGCAGCTACACTCTCCTAGCTAGACTCACAGATACGCAGTATTTT. It codes for CASSYTLLARLTDTQYF.

This sequence joins TRBV6-5 and TRBJ1-6; 9 nucleotides match TRBD1. The CDR3 loop spans 19 amino acids. After removal of 3 bases from V and 7 bases from J, the junction contained 16 bases not matched to a gene. Germline V gene data show CDR1 as MNHEY and CDR2 as SVGAGI. CDR3: CASSYYYGTGQGRNSPLHF. The CDR3 DNA sequence: TGTGCCAGCAGTTATTATTACGGGACAGGGCAGGGGAGAAATTCACCCCTCCACTTT.

This rearrangement joins TRBV12-3 or TRBV12-4 to TRBJ2-5, with D perhaps TRBD1 (6 bases). CDR3 length: 14 residues. V was clipped by 5 bases and J by 5 bases, with 15 bases between them. The chain's CDR3 is CASSPRGVWETQYF. The DNA of the CDR3 is TGTGCCAGCAGTCCCAGGGGAGTTTGGGAGACCCAGTACTTC.

The chain has TRBV12-3 or TRBV12-4 and TRBJ2-1; TRBD2 aligns across 10 bases. J lost 8 bases, V lost 3 bases, and 7 bases had no gene match. The CDR3 is 15 amino acids. The CDR3 DNA is TGTGCCAGCAGTTTTGTGGCTAGCGGGAGAGATGAGCAGTTCTTC. The encoded protein is CASSFVASGRDEQFF.

This sequence joins TRBV6-5 and TRBJ1-1; D uncertain. V dropped 7 bases and J dropped 4 bases, with 16 bases sitting between them. Germline-derived CDR1 and CDR2 are MNHEY and SVGAGI. The length of the CDR3 is 14 residues. The CDR3 DNA reads as TGTGCCAGCATACTTTTAGCCGAGGGCACTGAAGCTTTCTTT. This sequence encodes CASILLAEGTEAFF.

The chain couples TRBV15 to TRBJ2-7, with a tentative D call TRBD2 (5 bases). The tail of the sequence fits TRBJ2-5 better, so the J call may be wrong. This CDR3 contains 15 residues. Germline V gene data show CDR1 as LNHNV and CDR2 as YYDKDF (reference sequence). The CDR3 DNA follows: TGTGCCACCAGCAGAGGAGCAGAAGCGGAAGAGACCCAGTACTTC. As protein: CATSRGAEAEETQYF.

The chain recombines TRBV6-2 or TRBV6-3 with TRBJ1-5, with D hard to call. The CDR3 is 13 residues long. Germline CDR1 is MNHEY and CDR2 is SVGEGT. Trimming stripped 6 bases from V and 6 bases from J, with 12 bases between. The CDR3: CASRAGKGQPQHF. The CDR3 DNA reads as TGTGCCAGCAGAGCGGGAAAGGGTCAGCCCCAGCATTTT.

The chain joins TRBV6-5 to TRBJ2-1, with TRBD2 matching 7 bases. This CDR3 region has 15 residues. Germline trimming cut 6 bases from V and 5 bases from J; bases unmatched to any gene: 10. The V gene's germline CDR1 is MNHEY and CDR2 SVGAGI. The CDR3 sequence: CASRLGDYRDNEQFF. CDR3 bases: TGTGCCAGCAGACTCGGGGACTACAGAGACAATGAGCAGTTCTTC.